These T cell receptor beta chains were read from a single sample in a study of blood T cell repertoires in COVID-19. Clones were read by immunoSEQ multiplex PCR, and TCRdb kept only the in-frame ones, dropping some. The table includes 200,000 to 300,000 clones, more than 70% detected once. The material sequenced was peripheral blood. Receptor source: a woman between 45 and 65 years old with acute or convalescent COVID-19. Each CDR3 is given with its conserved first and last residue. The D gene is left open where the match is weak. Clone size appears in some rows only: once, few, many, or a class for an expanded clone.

DNA: TGTGCCAGCAGTGCCGAGGACAGGATTTTACAGCCCCAGCATTTT; CDR3: CASSAEDRILQPQHF; size: once; V: TRBV6-1; J: TRBJ1-5; D: TRBD1
DNA: TGTGCCAGCAGCCGCGGGGAGACCCAGTACTTC; CDR3: CASSRGETQYF; size: -; V: TRBV5-5; J: TRBJ2-5; D: -
DNA: TGTGCCAGCAGCTTAGCCGGACAGGATGGCTACACCTTC; CDR3: CASSLAGQDGYTF; size: -; V: TRBV7-3; J: TRBJ1-2; D: TRBD1
DNA: TGTGCCAGCAGTTTCGGGATCTCCTACGAGCAGTACTTC; CDR3: CASSFGISYEQYF; size: -; V: TRBV27; J: TRBJ2-7; D: -
DNA: TGTGCCAGCAGCTTCCCCAGCGGGAGCCAAGAGACCCAGTACTTC; CDR3: CASSFPSGSQETQYF; size: -; V: TRBV5-4; J: TRBJ2-5; D: TRBD2
DNA: TGTGCCAGCAGCGCTGACAGGGGTCCCTACAATGAGCAGTTCTTC; CDR3: CASSADRGPYNEQFF; size: -; V: TRBV2; J: TRBJ2-1; D: TRBD1
DNA: TGTGCCAGCAGCTTGGCTTGGGGACTAGCGGGAGAGGCAGAGACCCAGTACTTC; CDR3: CASSLAWGLAGEAETQYF; size: once; V: TRBV5-8; J: TRBJ2-5; D: TRBD2
DNA: TGTGCCAGCTCAGGGTCCCGACAGGGGGTTTCACCCCTCCACTTT; CDR3: CASSGSRQGVSPLHF; size: few; V: TRBV18; J: TRBJ1-6; D: TRBD1
DNA: TGTGCCAGCAGTAAGACGAACAGGGGTTATGTCGGGGAGCTGTTTTTT; CDR3: CASSKTNRGYVGELFF; size: -; V: TRBV6-4; J: TRBJ2-2; D: TRBD1
DNA: TGTGCCAGCAGCGTGGACAGGGAAAGTTCCCATGAAAAACTGTTTTTT; CDR3: CASSVDRESSHEKLFF; size: -; V: TRBV9; J: TRBJ1-4; D: TRBD1
DNA: TGTGCCAGTAGCCCGCTTTACGGGAACACTGAAGCTTTCTTT; CDR3: CASSPLYGNTEAFF; size: once; V: TRBV19; J: TRBJ1-1; D: -
DNA: TGTGCCAGCAGCCAAGTCGGGAACTACGAGCAGTACTTC; CDR3: CASSQVGNYEQYF; size: -; V: TRBV4-2; J: TRBJ2-7; D: -
DNA: TGTGCCAGCAGTCCCGGACAGGGGGCGATTGAAGCTTTCTTT; CDR3: CASSPGQGAIEAFF; size: -; V: TRBV27; J: TRBJ1-1; D: TRBD1
DNA: TGTGCCAGCAGTTACCCAGGGGACTCTGGAAACACCATATATTTT; CDR3: CASSYPGDSGNTIYF; size: -; V: TRBV6-2/TRBV6-3; J: TRBJ1-3; D: -
DNA: TGTGCCAGCTCACCACCGTCTGGTAGCGGGAGAAATGAGCAGTTCTTC; CDR3: CASSPPSGSGRNEQFF; size: -; V: TRBV18; J: TRBJ2-1; D: TRBD2
DNA: TGCGCCAGCAGCCGGGGTGGACTAGCGGGAGCGTCCTACGAGCAGTACTTC; CDR3: CASSRGGLAGASYEQYF; size: -; V: TRBV4-1; J: TRBJ2-7; D: TRBD2
DNA: TGTGCCAGCAGCATAGGGACTAGCGGGAGAAAGTCCTACAATGAGCAGTTCTTC; CDR3: CASSIGTSGRKSYNEQFF; size: -; V: TRBV21-1; J: TRBJ2-1; D: -
DNA: TGTGCCAGCAGCCACCCCGAGGGAGGGTCAGGTCAGCCCCAGCATTTT; CDR3: CASSHPEGGSGQPQHF; size: once; V: TRBV4-2; J: TRBJ1-5; D: -
DNA: TGTGCCAGCAGTGGTATCAGCGACAGGGGACCTAGCGATGGCTACACCTTC; CDR3: CASSGISDRGPSDGYTF; size: -; V: TRBV27; J: TRBJ1-2; D: TRBD1
DNA: TGTGCCATACCGGGACTAGCGGGAGGGGGGGACACCGGGGAGCTGTTTTTT; CDR3: CAIPGLAGGGDTGELFF; size: -; V: TRBV2; J: TRBJ2-2; D: TRBD2
DNA: TGCAGCGATTGGGACAGAGGGAACACTGAAGCTTTCTTT; CDR3: CSDWDRGNTEAFF; size: -; V: TRBV29-1; J: TRBJ1-1; D: TRBD1
DNA: TGTGCCAGCAGCTTAGTATTTGACAGCAATAGCAATCAGCCCCAGCATTTT; CDR3: CASSLVFDSNSNQPQHF; size: -; V: TRBV7-2; J: TRBJ1-5; D: -